The 27 T cell receptor beta chains listed next were all sequenced from one sample in a study of cytomegalovirus exposure and HLA in healthy donors. PCR amplification relied on 60 Vbeta primers (plus 13 Jbeta primers). Assay used: immunoSEQ multiplex PCR; TCRdb lists only in-frame clones, some missing. The sample shows approximately 180,000 clones, approximately 85% of them seen only once. Sequencing input: PBMCs. The receptors come from a man aged 18-30 years in good health and CMV-seronegative.

This clone appeared a few times. This chain connects TRBV6-5 to TRBJ1-4, with D tentatively TRBD1 (6 bases). With 2 bases removed from V and 8 bases from J, the gap between germline ends came to 12 bases. This CDR3 has 14 residues. Per the germline V gene, CDR1 is MNHEY and CDR2 is SVGAGI. The DNA for the CDR3 is TGTGCCAGCAGTTACAGGGGGAAGAACGAAAAACTGTTTTTT. It translates to CASSYRGKNEKLFF.

This sequence joins TRBV11-2 and TRBJ2-4, with 7 nucleotides matching TRBD2. The CDR3 is made up of 19 amino acids. Germline V gives CDR1 SGHAT, CDR2 FQNNGV. The trim removed 5 bases at V and 0 bases at J, leaving 16 bases unmatched. The CDR3 reads CASSALLAPRGLAKNIQYF. The CDR3 DNA reads TGTGCCAGCAGCGCCCTACTAGCGCCCCGAGGGCTAGCCAAAAACATTCAGTACTTC.

This clone has just one count. This chain links TRBV4-2 with TRBJ2-3; D perhaps matches TRBD1 (5 bases). Trimming took off 3 bases at V and 1 base at J, with 17 bases between the two ends. The CDR3 totals 17 residues. CDR1 is LGHNA and CDR2 is YNFKEQ in the germline V gene. The CDR3 sequence: CASSQGNLGRGTDTQYF. In DNA form, the CDR3 reads TGTGCCAGCAGCCAGGGGAACCTGGGGCGAGGCACAGATACGCAGTATTTT.

The V call is TRBV29-1, the J call TRBJ2-1; D unresolved. The CDR3 is made up of 13 amino acids. With 5 bases removed from V and 2 bases from J, the gap between germline ends came to 10 bases. CDR1 is SQVTM, CDR2 ANQGSEA, per germline. The CDR3 here is CSVNTSTYNEQFF. Here the CDR3 DNA reads TGCAGCGTTAATACGAGTACCTACAATGAGCAGTTCTTC.

CDR3 sequence (DNA): TGTGCCAGCAGCTTGGGAACTAGCGGGAGATACGAGCAGTACTTC. Translation gives CASSLGTSGRYEQYF. The chain carries TRBV5-6 and TRBJ2-7; 11 nucleotides line up with TRBD2. The CDR3 has 15 residues. CDR1 and CDR2 from the germline V gene are SGHDT and YYEEEE. The V segment lost 0 bases and the J segment 4 bases; nucleotides outside the gene matches: 3.

This clone has more than one count but fewer than ten. The V gene is TRBV5-1, the J gene TRBJ2-1; 7 nucleotides match TRBD1. This CDR3 has 15 residues. Germline lookup yields CDR1 SGHRS and CDR2 YFSETQ. V was clipped by 4 bases and J by 3 bases; unmatched bases: 7. The CDR3 nucleotides are TGCGCCAGCAGCCGGGGACAGAGTCTCTACAATGAGCAGTTCTTC. Translating gives CASSRGQSLYNEQFF.

This clone has only a few counts. V usage is TRBV28 and J usage is TRBJ2-7; TRBD2 agrees at 9 bases. Per germline, CDR1 MDHEN and CDR2 SYDVKM. The CDR3 totals 15 residues. Trimming removed 7 bases from V and 5 bases from J; junction bases left unmatched: 12. The CDR3 loop reads CASTVAGGGGHEQYF. DNA for the CDR3: TGTGCCAGCACCGTCGCGGGGGGGGGCGGGCACGAGCAGTACTTC.

The gene calls are TRBV2 and TRBJ2-7; 10 bases are shared with TRBD1. Germline V gives CDR1 SNHLY, CDR2 FYNNEI. The CDR3 runs to 14 residues. Unmatched junction bases numbered 7, after V lost 6 bases and J lost 5 bases. CDR3 in DNA: TGTGCCAGCAGCTACCGGGACAGGGGCCACGAGCAGTACTTC. Residues: CASSYRDRGHEQYF.

There are a few counts of this clone. The chain has TRBV5-6 and TRBJ2-7; no clear D gene. Germline V gives CDR1 SGHDT, CDR2 YYEEEE. Trimming removed 0 bases from V and 3 bases from J, with 7 bases in between. CDR3 size: 13 residues. CDR3 bases: TGTGCCAGCAGCTTGGTGGCTAGCTACGAGCAGTACTTC. Amino acid sequence: CASSLVASYEQYF.

The rearrangement uses TRBV11-2 and TRBJ2-2; 7 bases are a match to TRBD2. The CDR3 runs 17 residues. The germline V gene encodes CDR1 SGHAT and CDR2 FQNNGV. V lost 6 bases and J lost 5; bases outside the gene matches: 15. CDR3 DNA: TGTGCCAGCAGTACCCATCCGCCGACTAGCAGGACCGGGGAGCTGTTTTTT. Translating gives CASSTHPPTSRTGELFF.

The V call is TRBV6-5, the J call TRBJ2-7; 9 bases match TRBD1. The germline V gene has CDR1 MNHEY and CDR2 SVGAGI. V gave up 7 bases and J gave up 2 bases; unmatched junction bases: 9. This CDR3 spans 15 amino acids. CDR3 coding DNA: TGTGCCAGCACCGACCTCGGGACAGGGACCTACGAGCAGTACTTC. The encoded protein is CASTDLGTGTYEQYF.

The count of this clone is one. The rearrangement uses TRBV5-5 and TRBJ2-5; maybe TRBD1 (6 bases). The V end lost 0 bases, the J end lost 1 base, and 13 bases lay between the germline ends. The CDR3 has 16 amino acids. From germline, CDR1 is SGHKS and CDR2 YYEKEE (reference sequence). CDR3 residues: CASSLVYGQRQETQYF. CDR3 bases: TGTGCCAGCAGCTTGGTTTATGGACAGCGCCAAGAGACCCAGTACTTC.

This clone has only one observation. The V gene is TRBV9, the J gene TRBJ2-2, with 9 bases identical to TRBD1. Germline lookup yields CDR1 SGDLS and CDR2 YYNGEE. The CDR3 length is 16 residues. With 2 bases clipped from V and 6 bases from J, the junction kept 8 bases outside the gene matches. CDR3 sequence (DNA): TGTGCCAGCAGCGTCTCTGGGACAGGGTGGGCCGGGGAGCTGTTTTTT. The encoded protein is CASSVSGTGWAGELFF.

The J gene is TRBJ2-7, the V gene TRBV15; D not resolved. CDR3 length equals 14 residues. Per the germline V gene, CDR1 is LNHNV and CDR2 is YYDKDF (reference sequence). Trimming removed 0 bases from V and 0 bases from J, with 6 bases in between. The DNA of the CDR3 is TGTGCCACCAGCAGAGAGAGATTCTCCTACGAGCAGTACTTC. Encoded protein: CATSRERFSYEQYF. The variable domain in full, with the rest retrieved from reference TRBV15 and TRBJ2-7, is DAMVIQNPRYQVTQFGKPVTLSCSQTLNHNVMYWYQQKSSQAPKLLFHYYDKDFNNEADTPDNFQSRRPNTSFCFLDIRSPGLGDTAMYLCATSRERFSYEQYFGPGTRLTVT.

V usage is TRBV6-6 and J usage is TRBJ2-3; 9 bases are a match to TRBD2. The CDR3 spans 16 residues. V lost 4 bases and J lost 10; bases outside the gene matches: 15. Germline V gene lookup returns CDR1 MNHNY and CDR2 SVGAGI (reference sequence). The CDR3 sequence: CASSLRGRAGQMAQYF. As DNA, the CDR3 is TGTGCCAGCAGTTTACGCGGGAGGGCCGGCCAGATGGCGCAGTATTTT.

The rearrangement uses TRBV30 and TRBJ2-1; TRBD2 matches at 9 bases. The CDR3 has 16 residues. V shed 0 bases, J shed 1 base, and the junction held 4 bases outside the gene matches. Germline lookup yields CDR1 GTSNPN and CDR2 SVGIG (reference sequence). The DNA of the CDR3 is TGTGCCTGGAGTGTTCTTCTAGCGGGATCCTACAATGAGCAGTTCTTC. This translates into CAWSVLLAGSYNEQFF. Complete variable domain (other parts from reference TRBV30 and TRBJ2-1): SQTIHQWPATLVQPVGSPLSLECTVEGTSNPNLYWYRQAAGRGLQLLFYSVGIGQISSEVPQNLSASRPQDRQFILSSKKLLLSDSGFYLCAWSVLLAGSYNEQFFGPGTRLTVL.

This sequence joins TRBV4-3 and TRBJ1-3; D perhaps matches TRBD1 (6 bases). The germline V gene has CDR1 LGHNA and CDR2 YSLEER. V was pared by 3 bases and J by 4 bases, with 16 bases between. The CDR3 is 16 amino acids. CDR3 protein: CASSQESGGRGNTIYF. In DNA, the CDR3 is TGCGCCAGCAGCCAGGAGTCGGGGGGGCGAGGAAACACCATATATTTT.

The V and J genes are TRBV7-9 and TRBJ1-1, with D unresolved. CDR1 SEHNR and CDR2 FQNEAQ come from the germline V gene (reference sequence). The V end lost 1 base, the J end lost 6 bases, and 15 bases lay between the germline ends. The CDR3 has 15 amino acids. This CDR3 reads CASSLGGIGGPEAFF. The CDR3, as DNA: TGTGCCAGCAGCTTAGGAGGGATCGGCGGTCCTGAAGCTTTCTTT.

CDR3 coding DNA: TGTGCCAGCAGTTACGGGGGGGACTATGGCTACACCTTC. As protein: CASSYGGDYGYTF. The gene calls are TRBV6-6 and TRBJ1-2; D may be TRBD1 (5 bases). V was clipped by 2 bases and J by 3 bases, with 7 bases between them. The CDR3 extends over 13 amino acids. Germline V gives CDR1 MNHNY, CDR2 SVGAGI (reference sequence).

To note about this clone: Germline and junction disagree at one end, which may indicate a read error. The J gene is TRBJ2-4, the V gene TRBV11-2; 7 bases align to TRBD1. Germline CDR1 is SGHAT and CDR2 is FQNNGV. CDR3 length equals 13 residues. In DNA, the CDR3 is TGTGCCAGCAGCCCGACCCGTGACAGGGCCTCCTTCTTC. Its translation: CASSPTRDRASFF. The variable domain in full, completed from reference TRBV11-2 and TRBJ2-4, reads EAGVAQSPRYKIIEKRQSVAFWCNPISGHATLYWYQQILGQGPKLLIQFQNNGVVDDSQLPKDRFSAERLKGVDSTLKIQPAKLEDSAVYLCASSPTRDRASFFGAGTRLSVL.

The chain carries TRBV18 and TRBJ1-2; no reliable D call. V lost 6 bases, J lost 5 bases, and 13 bases lay in between. CDR1 KGHSH and CDR2 LQKENI come from the germline V gene. The CDR3 contains 13 residues. As DNA, the CDR3 is TGTGCCAGCTCCCCGGACTCGGCGTATGGCTACACCTTC. This translates into CASSPDSAYGYTF.

This chain connects TRBV28 to TRBJ1-1; TRBD1 aligns across 8 bases. This CDR3 region has 15 residues. The germline gives CDR1 MDHEN, CDR2 SYDVKM. The V segment lost 8 bases and the J segment 0 bases; nucleotides outside the gene matches: 8. CDR3 in amino acids: CASVPGQAMNTEAFF. In nucleotides, the CDR3 is TGTGCCAGCGTACCGGGACAGGCGATGAACACTGAAGCTTTCTTT.

V gene TRBV18 combines with J gene TRBJ1-3; D unclear. Looked up from germline, CDR1 is KGHSH and CDR2 is LQKENI. Trimming removed 3 bases at V and 0 bases at J, with 15 bases between. This CDR3 comprises 17 residues. The CDR3 DNA is TGTGCCAGCTCACCTGTAAGTCGAACATACTCTGGAAACACCATATATTTT. This gives the protein CASSPVSRTYSGNTIYF.

V gene TRBV7-9 combines with J gene TRBJ2-2, with a possible D match to TRBD2 (6 bases). Trimming cost V 7 bases and J 3 bases, with 18 bases left between them. Germline CDR1 and CDR2: SEHNR and FQNEAQ (reference sequence). The CDR3 runs 16 residues. CDR3 sequence reads: CASTASGDLHTGELFF. CDR3 coding DNA: TGTGCCAGCACCGCCTCCGGGGACTTACACACCGGGGAGCTGTTTTTT.

The V gene is TRBV7-9, the J gene TRBJ1-1; 9 nucleotides align to TRBD1. CDR1 SEHNR and CDR2 FQNEAQ come from the germline V gene (reference sequence). This CDR3 contains 14 residues. Trimming cost V 5 bases and J 4 bases; bases outside gene matches: 5. CDR3 region: CASSTGQGGTEAFF. DNA of the CDR3: TGTGCCAGCAGCACGGGACAGGGCGGCACTGAAGCTTTCTTT.

This clone was seen a few times. CDR3: CASGREGAGELFF. The DNA of the CDR3 is TGTGCTAGTGGCCGGGAGGGGGCCGGGGAGCTGTTTTTT. The chain employs TRBV12-5 and TRBJ2-2; 8 nucleotides agree with TRBD2. V lost 6 bases and J lost 6; bases outside the gene matches: 3. Germline CDR1 is LGHNT and CDR2 is FRNRAP. This CDR3 comprises 13 residues.

A single count supports this clone. The CDR3 DNA reads as TGTGCCAGCAACAGGGGGGGGCCCAGCTCCTATAATTCACCCCTCCACTTT. Protein product: CASNRGGPSSYNSPLHF. The chain has TRBV5-5 and TRBJ1-6; 8 bases line up with TRBD1. The CDR3 contains 17 residues. The ends lost 6 bases at V and 0 bases at J; junction bases unmatched: 8. Germline CDR1 reads SGHKS; CDR2 reads YYEKEE (reference sequence).